This TCR beta chain is drawn from a study of cytomegalovirus exposure and HLA in healthy donors. This clone was seen a single time. What it recognizes is unknown. Vbeta (60) and Jbeta (13) primers were used in the PCR. Some clones are missing from TCRdb's copy, which holds only in-frame ones; the method was immunoSEQ multiplex PCR. The sample consists of roughly 150,000 clones, around four fifths of them appearing once. This CDR3 has 16 residues. Germline V gene sequence: CDR1 GTSNPN, CDR2 SVGIG (reference sequence). V lost 3 bases, J lost 0 bases, and 5 bases stayed unmatched. Points from the study as a whole: About 90% or about 30% of the time was how often most TCR beta V segments were productive, according to an earlier analysis.

Donors sampled were nominally healthy, though unrecorded immune exposures were likely. Material for sequencing was PBMCs. The chain carries TRBV30 and TRBJ1-3; 10 positions agree with TRBD1. The TCR comes from a girl between 2 and 10 years old in good health and CMV-seropositive. The CDR3 coding sequence is TGTGCCTGGAGCGGGGACAGGGGTTTCTCTGGAAACACCATATATTTT. Protein: CAWSGDRGFSGNTIYF. The whole variable domain, remainder taken from reference TRBV30 and TRBJ1-3, is SQTIHQWPATLVQPVGSPLSLECTVEGTSNPNLYWYRQAAGRGLQLLFYSVGIGQISSEVPQNLSASRPQDRQFILSSKKLLLSDSGFYLCAWSGDRGFSGNTIYFGEGSWLTVV.